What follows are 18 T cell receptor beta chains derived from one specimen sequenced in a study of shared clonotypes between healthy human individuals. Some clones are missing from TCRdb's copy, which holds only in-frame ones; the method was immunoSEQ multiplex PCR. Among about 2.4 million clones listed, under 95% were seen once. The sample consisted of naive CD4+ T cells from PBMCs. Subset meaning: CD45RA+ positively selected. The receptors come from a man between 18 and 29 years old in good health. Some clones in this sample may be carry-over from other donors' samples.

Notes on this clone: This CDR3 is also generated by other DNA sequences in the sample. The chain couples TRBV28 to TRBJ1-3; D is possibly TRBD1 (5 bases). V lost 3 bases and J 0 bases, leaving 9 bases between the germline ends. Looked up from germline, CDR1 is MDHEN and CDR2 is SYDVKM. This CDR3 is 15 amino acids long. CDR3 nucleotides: TGTGCCAGCAGTTTGGGCGGGGGCTCTGGAAACACCATATATTTT. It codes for CASSLGGGSGNTIYF.

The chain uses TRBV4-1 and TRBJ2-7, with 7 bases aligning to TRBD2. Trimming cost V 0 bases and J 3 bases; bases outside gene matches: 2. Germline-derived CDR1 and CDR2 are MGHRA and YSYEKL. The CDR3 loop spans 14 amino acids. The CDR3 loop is CASSQDERGYEQYF. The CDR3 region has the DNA TGCGCCAGCAGCCAAGATGAGCGGGGCTACGAGCAGTACTTC.

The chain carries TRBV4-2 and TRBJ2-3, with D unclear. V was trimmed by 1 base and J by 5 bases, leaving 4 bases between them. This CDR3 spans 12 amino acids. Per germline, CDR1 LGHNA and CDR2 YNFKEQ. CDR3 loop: CASSQVLDTQYF. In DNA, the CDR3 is TGTGCCAGCAGCCAAGTCCTAGATACGCAGTATTTT.

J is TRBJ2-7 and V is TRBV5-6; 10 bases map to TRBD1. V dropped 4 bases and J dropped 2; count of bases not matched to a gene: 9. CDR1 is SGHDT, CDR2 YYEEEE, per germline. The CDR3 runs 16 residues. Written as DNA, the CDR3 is TGTGCCAGCAGCCTGGGAGGGACAGGGGTCACCTACGAGCAGTACTTC. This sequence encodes CASSLGGTGVTYEQYF.

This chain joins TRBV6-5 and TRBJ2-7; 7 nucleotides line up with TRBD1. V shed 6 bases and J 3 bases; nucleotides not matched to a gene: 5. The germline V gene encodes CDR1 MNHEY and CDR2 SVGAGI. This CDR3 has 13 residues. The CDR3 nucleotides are TGTGCCAGCAGAAGCGGACAGGTCTACGAGCAGTACTTC. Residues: CASRSGQVYEQYF.

This chain's CDR3 is CAGGASGTGGEKLFF. The CDR3 nucleotides read TGTGCCGGGGGAGCCTCCGGGACAGGGGGCGAAAAACTGTTTTTT. The chain couples TRBV9 to TRBJ1-4; 12 bases line up with TRBD1. Germline CDR1 reads SGDLS; CDR2 reads YYNGEE. There are 15 residues in the CDR3. V lost 10 bases, J lost 8 bases, and 12 bases stayed unmatched. Based on the CDR3 plus reference TRBV9 and TRBJ1-4, the full variable domain is DSGVTQTPKHLITATGQRVTLRCSPRSGDLSVYWYQQSLDQGLQFLIQYYNGEERAKGNILERFSAQQFPDLHSELNLSSLELGDSALYFCAGGASGTGGEKLFFGSGTQLSVL.

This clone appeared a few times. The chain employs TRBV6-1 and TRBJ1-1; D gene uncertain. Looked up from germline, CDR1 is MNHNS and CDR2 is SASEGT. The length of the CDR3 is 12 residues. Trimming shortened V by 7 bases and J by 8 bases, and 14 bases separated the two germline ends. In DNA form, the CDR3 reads TGTGCCAGCACAAATCTATCGGGGGAAGCTTTCTTT. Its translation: CASTNLSGEAFF.

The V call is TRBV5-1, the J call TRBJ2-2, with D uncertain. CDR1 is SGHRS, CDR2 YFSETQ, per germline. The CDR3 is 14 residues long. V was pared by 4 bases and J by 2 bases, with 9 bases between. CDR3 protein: CASSLTINTGELFF. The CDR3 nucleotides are TGCGCCAGCAGCCTGACCATTAACACCGGGGAGCTGTTTTTT.

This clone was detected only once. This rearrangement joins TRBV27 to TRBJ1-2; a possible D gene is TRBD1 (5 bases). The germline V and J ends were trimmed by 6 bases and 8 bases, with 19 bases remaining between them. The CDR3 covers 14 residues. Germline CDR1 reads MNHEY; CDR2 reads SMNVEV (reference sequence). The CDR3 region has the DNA TGTGCCAGCAGGGCCCGGGGGAATTATCAAGGCTACACCTTC. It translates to CASRARGNYQGYTF.

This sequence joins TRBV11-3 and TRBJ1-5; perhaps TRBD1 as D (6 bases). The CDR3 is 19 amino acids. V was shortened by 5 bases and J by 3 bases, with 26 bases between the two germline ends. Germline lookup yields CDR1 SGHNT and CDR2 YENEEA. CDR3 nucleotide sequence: TGTGCCAGCAGCGAGAAGCCGGGGCTCCGAGGGGGGCACAATCAGCCCCAGCATTTT. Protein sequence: CASSEKPGLRGGHNQPQHF.

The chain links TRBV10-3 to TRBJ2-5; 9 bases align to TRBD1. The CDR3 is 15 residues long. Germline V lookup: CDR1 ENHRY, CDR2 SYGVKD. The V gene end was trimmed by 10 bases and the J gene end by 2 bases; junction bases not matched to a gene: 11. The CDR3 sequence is CATRPGQGFQETQYF. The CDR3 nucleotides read TGTGCCACCAGACCGGGACAGGGATTTCAAGAGACCCAGTACTTC.

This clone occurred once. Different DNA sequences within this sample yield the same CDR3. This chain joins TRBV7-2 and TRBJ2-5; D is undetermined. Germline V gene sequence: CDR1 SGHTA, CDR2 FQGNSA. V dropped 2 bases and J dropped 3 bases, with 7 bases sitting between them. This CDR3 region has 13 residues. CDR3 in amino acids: CASSLLLEETQYF. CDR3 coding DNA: TGTGCCAGCAGCTTACTTCTAGAAGAGACCCAGTACTTC.

The CDR3 nucleotides read TGTGCCAGCAGTGTACCCTCAGGGGTCAGTGGAAACACCATATATTTT. Translating it yields CASSVPSGVSGNTIYF. The rearrangement uses TRBV6-4 and TRBJ1-3; TRBD1 might be the D (6 bases). In germline, CDR1 is MRHNA, CDR2 SNTAGT. V lost 4 bases to trimming and J lost 3 bases, with 16 bases between them. There are 16 residues in the CDR3.

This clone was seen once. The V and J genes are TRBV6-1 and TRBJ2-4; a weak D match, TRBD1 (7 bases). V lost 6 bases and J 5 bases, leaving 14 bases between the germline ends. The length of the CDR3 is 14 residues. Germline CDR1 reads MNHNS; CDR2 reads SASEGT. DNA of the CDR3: TGTGCCAGCAGGGGGCAGGGGGGCCAAAACATTCAGTACTTC. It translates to CASRGQGGQNIQYF.

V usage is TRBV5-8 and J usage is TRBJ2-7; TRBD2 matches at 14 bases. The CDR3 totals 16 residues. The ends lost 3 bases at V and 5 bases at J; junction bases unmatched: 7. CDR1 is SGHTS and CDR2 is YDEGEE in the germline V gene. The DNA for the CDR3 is TGTGCCAGCAGCTATGGGACTAGCGGGAGCACCCACGAGCAGTACTTC. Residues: CASSYGTSGSTHEQYF.

CDR3 sequence reads: CASSPSGQGTYEQYF. CDR3 sequence (DNA): TGTGCCAGCAGCCCCTCGGGACAGGGTACCTACGAGCAGTACTTC. The V gene is TRBV11-2, the J gene TRBJ2-7; TRBD1 agrees at 9 bases. Germline-derived CDR1 and CDR2 are SGHAT and FQNNGV. After removal of 5 bases from V and 2 bases from J, the junction contained 7 bases not matched to a gene. This CDR3 is 15 amino acids long.

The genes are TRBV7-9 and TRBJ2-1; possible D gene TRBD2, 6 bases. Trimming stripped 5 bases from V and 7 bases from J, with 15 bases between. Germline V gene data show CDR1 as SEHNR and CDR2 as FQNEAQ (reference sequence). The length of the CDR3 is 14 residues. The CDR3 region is CASSELVAGNEQFF. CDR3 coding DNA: TGTGCCAGCAGCGAACTAGTTGCGGGGAATGAGCAGTTCTTC.

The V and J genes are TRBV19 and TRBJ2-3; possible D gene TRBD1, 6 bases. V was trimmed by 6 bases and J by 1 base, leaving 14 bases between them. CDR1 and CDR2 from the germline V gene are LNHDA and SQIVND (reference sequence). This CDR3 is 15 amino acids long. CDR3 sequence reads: CASSRRGGRTDTQYF. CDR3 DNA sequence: TGTGCCAGTAGCCGCCGAGGGGGTCGCACAGATACGCAGTATTTT.